This TCR beta chain was sequenced in a study of post-analysis software for immune sequencing data. Overall study findings and caveats: F measure grouped same-batch samples tightly together. For normalized Chao1 diversity, multiple sclerosis patients scored significantly lower than controls did.

Unique molecular identifiers were present in the TCR beta cDNA libraries. Roughly 500,000 cDNA molecules were obtained per 1 to 10 million input T cells. TCRdb independently ran MiXCR on the PCR reads; one entry per CDR3 protein. This repertoire shows under 900,000 distinct CDR3 sequences, around 50% found once; its top ten account for 4.6%. In regard to this clonotype: Its antigen is still unknown.

The specimen was blood. The TCR was taken from a girl between 5 and 17 years old with multiple sclerosis.

The CDR3 DNA reads TGTGCCAGCAGCGGGGTGAGGACAGGGGGCGTGGATGAGCAGTTCTTC. Amino acid sequence: CASSGVRTGGVDEQFF. This rearrangement joins TRBV7-9 to TRBJ2-1, with 11 bases aligning to TRBD1. J was trimmed by 8 bases and V by 5 bases; bases with no gene match: 11. The CDR3 has 16 residues. Looked up from germline, CDR1 is SEHNR and CDR2 is FQNEAQ (reference sequence).